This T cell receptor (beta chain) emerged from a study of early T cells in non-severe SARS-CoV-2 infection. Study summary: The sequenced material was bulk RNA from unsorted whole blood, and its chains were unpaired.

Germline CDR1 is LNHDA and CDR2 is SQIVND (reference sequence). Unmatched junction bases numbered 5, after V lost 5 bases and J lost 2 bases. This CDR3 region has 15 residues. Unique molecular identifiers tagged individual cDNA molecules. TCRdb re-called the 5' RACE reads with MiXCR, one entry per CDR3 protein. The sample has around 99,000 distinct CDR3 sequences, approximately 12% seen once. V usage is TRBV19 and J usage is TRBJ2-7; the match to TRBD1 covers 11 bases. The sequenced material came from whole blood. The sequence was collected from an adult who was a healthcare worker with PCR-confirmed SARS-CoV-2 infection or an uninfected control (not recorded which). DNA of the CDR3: TGTGCCAGTAGTGTCTCGGGACAGGGGGCCTACGAGCAGTACTTC. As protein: CASSVSGQGAYEQYF.